This T cell receptor (beta chain) derives from a study of blood T cell repertoires in COVID-19. Background on the study: COVID-19 samples, acute and convalescent, were from the United States, Italy and Spain. Sources were T cells, B-cell-depleted T cells, or PBMCs; the material itself was cDNA or gDNA.

CDR1 MGHDK and CDR2 SYGVNS come from the germline V gene. The ends were cut back, 1 base at V and 7 bases at J, with 26 bases in the middle. The CDR3 extends over 18 amino acids. In the original workflow: Scientists estimated how many nucleated cells there were by amplifying reference gene primers. Sequencing used immunoSEQ multiplex PCR; TCRdb keeps in-frame clones, though not all of them. That table furnishes V, J and clone size, whereas the DNA furnished D and trimming. In the table there are 30,000 to 35,000 clones, roughly nine tenths of which are singletons. The clonotype was recovered from a man at least 80 years old with acute or convalescent COVID-19. The rearrangement links TRBV25-1 to TRBJ2-7, with D perhaps TRBD1 (6 bases). The sequenced material came from peripheral blood. CDR3 residues: CASSESPHTGTRSLEQYF. In nucleotides, the CDR3 is TGTGCCAGCAGTGAATCCCCCCACACAGGGACCCGCTCTTTGGAGCAGTACTTC.